This T cell receptor (beta chain) was recovered during a study of Graves' ophthalmopathy and Graves' hyperthyroidism. On the study more broadly: Peripheral blood was collected at initial diagnosis, before any treatment. The study, taken as a whole, reports: Detected in blood as well were most expanded thyroid clonotypes with frequency above 0.001. Ophthalmopathy versus stable hyperthyroidism: 13-signature model gave less than 90% sensitivity, 75% to 82% specificity.

CDR3 size: 15 residues. The V and J ends lost 0 bases and 2 bases respectively, with 11 bases between them. The germline V gene has CDR1 MGHRA and CDR2 YSYEKL. Amplification of TCR beta CDR3 regions used RNA transcripts. First-round RT-PCR with HTBI primers preceded a second-round multiplex PCR. One entry per CDR3 protein results from TCRdb running MiXCR on the multiplex PCR reads. The sample contains over 650,000 distinct CDR3 sequences, approximately 39% of which appear only once. Orbital computed tomography and thyroid ultrasound, along with TRAb, serum thyroxine and clinical symptoms, underpinned diagnosis. In this sample, this clonotype turned up a few times. Its target is not known.

The sample was peripheral blood. The chain employs TRBV4-1 and TRBJ2-7, with a weak D call TRBD1 (5 bases). The source of this sequence is an adult man with Graves' ophthalmopathy. The CDR3 here is CASSQETGNPYEQYF. CDR3 nucleotides: TGCGCCAGCAGCCAAGAAACAGGAAACCCCTACGAGCAGTACTTC.